This T cell receptor (beta chain) emerged from a study of tumor T cells in aggressive B-cell lymphoma. Profiling relied on immunoSEQ multiplex PCR, and the TCRdb table lists in-frame clones only, not all of them. The profile shows thousands of clones, 65% to 90% of them singletons. CDR1 LGHNA and CDR2 YSLEER come from the germline V gene. This CDR3 has 15 amino acids. The germline V and J ends were trimmed by 1 base and 1 base, with 8 bases remaining between them. The sequenced sample was tumor tissue. The chain links TRBV4-3 to TRBJ1-3, with D unclear. The TCR comes from an adult with diffuse large B cell lymphoma. The CDR3 is CASSQGVASGNTIYF. CDR3 coding DNA: TGCGCCAGCAGCCAAGGAGTTGCGTCTGGAAACACCATATATTTT.